This T cell receptor beta chain stems from a study of CD8+ T cells in alopecia areata. About the research overall: It was oral tofacitinib, at 5 to 10 mg twice daily, that treated patients received. Study-level findings and limits: With patients, TCR sharing proved less clear than in mice, a difference possibly related to HLA.

Treatment: oral pan-JAK inhibitor, 5-10 mg twice daily. Sorting of CD4+ and CD8+ T cells was performed on PBMCs. Turning to this clone: The target antigen is unknown.

The CDR3 extends over 14 amino acids. Trimming cost V 1 base and J 3 bases, with 9 bases left between them. Germline V gives CDR1 SGHTA, CDR2 FQGNSA. It was cDNA, reverse transcribed from extracted RNA, that served as the sequencing template. TCRdb's table, derived via immunoSEQ multiplex PCR, lists solely in-frame clones and lacks some. The data show 95,000 to 120,000 clones, approximately 55% seen once. The input for sequencing was CD4+ T cells sorted from blood, taken at week 24, from a patient treated with tofacitinib. The J gene is TRBJ1-2, the V gene TRBV7-2; D gene uncertain. The TCR comes from a human donor with alopecia areata. The CDR3 here is CASSLGTRDYGYTF. CDR3 DNA: TGTGCCAGCAGCTTAGGGACTCGGGACTATGGCTACACCTTC.